Listed here are 8 T cell receptor beta chains from one sample, sequenced in a study of blood T cell repertoires in COVID-19. The protocol was immunoSEQ multiplex PCR, while the TCRdb copy is restricted to in-frame clones and leaves out a portion. The table records fewer than 250,000 clones, around nine tenths of them present only once. Sequencing was done on a sample of PBMCs or T cells enriched from blood (not recorded which). Receptor source: a man aged 25 to 45 in a cohort exposed to, infected with or recovered from COVID-19 (not recorded which).

The chain uses TRBV4-2 and TRBJ1-1; tentatively, D is TRBD1 (6 bases). Trimming shortened V by 3 bases and J by 2 bases, and 10 bases separated the two germline ends. CDR1 is LGHNA, CDR2 YNFKEQ, per germline. CDR3 length: 14 amino acids. In DNA, the CDR3 is TGTGCCAGCAGCCAGGCGGGGGGCAACACTGAAGCTTTCTTT. Its protein is CASSQAGGNTEAFF.

This clone was detected only a few times. The V and J genes are TRBV9 and TRBJ1-1; no clear D. CDR3 length equals 13 residues. CDR1 and CDR2 (germline): SGDLS, YYNGEE. V was cut by 6 bases and J by 4 bases, with 13 bases left in between. CDR3 coding DNA: TGTGCCAGCATTCCAGTTGGTGGCACTGAAGCTTTCTTT. This sequence encodes CASIPVGGTEAFF.

The V and J genes are TRBV6-5 and TRBJ2-7, with 9 nucleotides matching TRBD1. There are 15 residues in the CDR3. V shed 7 bases and J 4 bases; nucleotides not matched to a gene: 11. CDR1 and CDR2 (germline): MNHEY, SVGAGI. The CDR3: CASTRHGQGTYEQYF. CDR3 DNA: TGTGCCAGCACCCGTCACGGACAGGGGACGTACGAGCAGTACTTC.

The DNA for the CDR3 is TGTGCCAGCAGCAGGGATACTGAAGCTTTCTTT. It codes for CASSRDTEAFF. The rearrangement uses TRBV2 and TRBJ1-1; D might be TRBD1 (5 bases). The V gene lost 6 bases and the J gene lost 5 bases, with 7 bases spanning the gap. CDR1 and CDR2 (germline): SNHLY, FYNNEI. The CDR3 covers 11 residues.

This rearrangement joins TRBV9 to TRBJ2-3, with TRBD2 identical over 10 bases. In germline, CDR1 is SGDLS, CDR2 YYNGEE. V lost 2 bases and J lost 2; bases outside the gene matches: 2. The CDR3 is 15 residues long. Here the CDR3 reads CASSVLAGVTDTQYF. The CDR3 bases are TGTGCCAGCAGCGTTCTAGCGGGGGTCACAGATACGCAGTATTTT.

This sequence joins TRBV28 and TRBJ1-1; D gene unclear. Germline CDR1 and CDR2: MDHEN and SYDVKM. V dropped 4 bases and J dropped 5 bases, with 20 bases sitting between them. The CDR3 is 16 amino acids. In DNA, the CDR3 is TGTGCCAGCAGTTCCCCATCCCGGGGTTGGGATACTGAAGCTTTCTTT. It codes for CASSSPSRGWDTEAFF.

V gene TRBV5-6 combines with J gene TRBJ2-1; D is unresolved. Per germline, CDR1 SGHDT and CDR2 YYEEEE. Trimming pared 0 bases from V and 0 bases from J, leaving 16 bases between. The length of the CDR3 is 18 residues. CDR3 bases: TGTGCCAGCAGCTTGGTAGGAGTACTTTCTACCTCCTACAATGAGCAGTTCTTC. Protein sequence: CASSLVGVLSTSYNEQFF. Full variable domain (outside the CDR3, taken from reference TRBV5-6 and TRBJ2-1): DAGVTQSPTHLIKTRGQQVTLRCSPKSGHDTVSWYQQALGQGPQFIFQYYEEEERQRGNFPDRFSGHQFPNYSSELNVNALLLGDSALYLCASSLVGVLSTSYNEQFFGPGTRLTVL.

The V call is TRBV5-4, the J call TRBJ2-5; 11 bases are shared with TRBD1. The CDR3 consists of 15 residues. Looked up from germline, CDR1 is SGHNT and CDR2 is YYREEE (reference sequence). Trimming took 4 bases from V and 2 from J; bases not matched to a gene: 4. The CDR3 loop reads CASSLGQGVQETQYF. The DNA of the CDR3 is TGTGCCAGCAGCCTGGGACAGGGGGTTCAAGAGACCCAGTACTTC.